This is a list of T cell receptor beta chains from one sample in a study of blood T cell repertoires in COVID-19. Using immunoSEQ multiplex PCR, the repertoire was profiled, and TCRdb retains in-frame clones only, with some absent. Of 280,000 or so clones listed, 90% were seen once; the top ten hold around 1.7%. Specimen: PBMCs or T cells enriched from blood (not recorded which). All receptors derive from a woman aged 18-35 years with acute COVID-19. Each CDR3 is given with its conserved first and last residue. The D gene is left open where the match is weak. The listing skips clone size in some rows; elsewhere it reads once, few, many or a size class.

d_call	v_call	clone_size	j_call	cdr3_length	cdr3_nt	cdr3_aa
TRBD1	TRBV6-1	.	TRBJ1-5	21	TGTGCCAGCAGTGAATGGGGGGGGACAGGGACGACTCATTATAGCAATCAGCCCCAGCATTTT	CASSEWGGTGTTHYSNQPQHF
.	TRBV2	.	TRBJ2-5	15	TGTGCCAGCAGGACGGACACGGGCGGCAAAGAGACCCAGTACTTC	CASRTDTGGKETQYF
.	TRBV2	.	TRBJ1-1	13	TGTGCCAGCGAGCTAGAGGGGAACACTGAAGCTTTCTTT	CASELEGNTEAFF
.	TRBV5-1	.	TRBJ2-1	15	TGCGCCAGCAGCCCCCGATGGGCGGGTAACAATGAGCAGTTCTTC	CASSPRWAGNNEQFF
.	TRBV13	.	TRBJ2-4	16	TGTGCCAGCAGCTTGAGGCCGAAATTAGCCAAAAACATTCAGTACTTC	CASSLRPKLAKNIQYF
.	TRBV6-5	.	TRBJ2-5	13	TGTGCCAGCAGCTTGGGAGGTTGGGAGACCCAGTACTTC	CASSLGGWETQYF
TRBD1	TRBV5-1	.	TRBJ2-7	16	TGCGCCAGCAGCCGAACCGGGACAGGGTCCTCCTACGAGCAGTACTTC	CASSRTGTGSSYEQYF
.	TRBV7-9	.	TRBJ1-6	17	TGTGCCAGCAGCCCCGGGGAGGACCAGTCCTATAATTCACCCCTCCACTTT	CASSPGEDQSYNSPLHF
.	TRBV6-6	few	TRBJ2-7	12	TGTGCCAGCAGTTACTCGACGGGCGAGCAGTACTTC	CASSYSTGEQYF
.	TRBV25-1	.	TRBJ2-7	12	TGTGCCAGCAGTGCCGACTCCGCCGAGCAGTACTTC	CASSADSAEQYF
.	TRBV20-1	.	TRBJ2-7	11	TGCAGTATAGGGAGGAGTTGGGAGCAGTACTTC	CSIGRSWEQYF
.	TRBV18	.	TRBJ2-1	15	TGTGCCAGCTCACCACTGCTGAGCTCCTACAATGAGCAGTTCTTC	CASSPLLSSYNEQFF
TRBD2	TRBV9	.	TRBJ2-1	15	TGTGCCAGCAGCGTGCTGGCTAGCGGGAGTCATGAGCAGTTCTTC	CASSVLASGSHEQFF
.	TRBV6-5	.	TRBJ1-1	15	TGTGCCAGCAGTTACCCCGTGACAGGGAACACTGAAGCTTTCTTT	CASSYPVTGNTEAFF
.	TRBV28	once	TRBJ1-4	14	TGTGCCAGCAGTAGGTACGGGACTAATGAAAAACTGTTTTTT	CASSRYGTNEKLFF
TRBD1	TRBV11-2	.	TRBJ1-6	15	TGTGCCAGCAGCTTTAGGACAGGGGTTAATTCACCCCTCCACTTT	CASSFRTGVNSPLHF
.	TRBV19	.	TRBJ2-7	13	TGTGCCAGTAGTATGGATAAGGAGCAGGAGCAGTACTTC	CASSMDKEQEQYF
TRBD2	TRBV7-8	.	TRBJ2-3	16	TGTGCCAGCAGCCCCCGGACTAGCGCTTACACAGATACGCAGTATTTT	CASSPRTSAYTDTQYF
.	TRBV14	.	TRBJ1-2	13	TGTGCCAGCAGCCAAGTCCTTCAGGGTGGCTACACCTTC	CASSQVLQGGYTF
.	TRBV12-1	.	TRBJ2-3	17	TGTGCCAGCAGCTCGAGTCGGACAGGAGAGAGCACAGATACGCAGTATTTT	CASSSSRTGESTDTQYF
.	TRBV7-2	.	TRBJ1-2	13	TGTGCCAGCAGCCCTGGGGGGGACTATGGCTACACCTTC	CASSPGGDYGYTF
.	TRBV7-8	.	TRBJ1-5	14	TGTGCCAGCAGCTTAAGCGTGAGCAATCAGCCCCAGCATTTT	CASSLSVSNQPQHF
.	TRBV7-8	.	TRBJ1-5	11	TGTGCCAGCAGCTTAGGGGCAATCCAGCATTTT	CASSLGAIQHF
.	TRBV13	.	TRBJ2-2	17	TGTGCCAGCAGCTTAGCCAGGGGACTAATGAACACCGGGGAGCTGTTTTTT	CASSLARGLMNTGELFF
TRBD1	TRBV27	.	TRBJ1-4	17	TGTGCCAGCAGTTCCAGGGGGCCCCTGGCAACTAATGAAAAACTGTTTTTT	CASSSRGPLATNEKLFF
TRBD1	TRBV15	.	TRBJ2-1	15	TGTGCCACCAGCAGAGATCTGGCAGGGGGCAATGAGCAGTTCTTC	CATSRDLAGGNEQFF
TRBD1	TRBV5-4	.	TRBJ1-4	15	TGTGCCAGCAGCGCAAACCGGGACAGTGGTGAAAAACTGTTTTTT	CASSANRDSGEKLFF
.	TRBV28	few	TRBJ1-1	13	TGTGCCAGCAGTTTATATGACAGAACGCGAGCTTTCTTT	CASSLYDRTRAFF
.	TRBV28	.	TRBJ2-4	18	TGTGCCAGCAGTTTACGCCGGTTGTCTGGGGCGGCCAAAAACATTCAGTACTTC	CASSLRRLSGAAKNIQYF
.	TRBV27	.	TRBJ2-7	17	TGTGCCAGCAGTTTATACTCTAGCCGCTTCGGTTCCTACGAGCAGTACTTC	CASSLYSSRFGSYEQYF
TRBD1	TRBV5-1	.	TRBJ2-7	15	TGCGCCAGCAGCTCAGGGACAGGGGGCCTCTACGAGCAGTACTTC	CASSSGTGGLYEQYF
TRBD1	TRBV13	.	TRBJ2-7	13	TGTGCCAGCAGCCCAGGACAGGGCTACGAGCAGTACTTC	CASSPGQGYEQYF
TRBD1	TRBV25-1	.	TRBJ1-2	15	TGTGCCAGCAGTGATCCCACAGGGGGGATTAATGGCTACACCTTC	CASSDPTGGINGYTF
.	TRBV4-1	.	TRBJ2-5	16	TGCGCCAGCAGCCAAATCGGCCGCAGCGGAGCGGGGACCCAGTACTTC	CASSQIGRSGAGTQYF
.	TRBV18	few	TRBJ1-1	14	TGTGCCAGCCAGATATCACAAATGAACACTGAAGCTTTCTTT	CASQISQMNTEAFF
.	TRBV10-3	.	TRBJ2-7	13	TGTGCCATCAGTGTCATTCCCGGCGGGGAGCAGTACTTC	CAISVIPGGEQYF
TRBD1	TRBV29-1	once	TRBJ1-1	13	TGCAGCGCCGGAGGGACAGGGAACACTGAAGCTTTCTTT	CSAGGTGNTEAFF
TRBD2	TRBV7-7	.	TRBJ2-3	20	TGTGCTAGCAGCCCCTCATTCCAGGGTTCTCTAGCGGGATCCACAGATACGCAGTATTTT	CASSPSFQGSLAGSTDTQYF
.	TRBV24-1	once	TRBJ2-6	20	TGTGCCACCAGTGATTTGAAGGGCCTCGTCGGGACTCTGGGGGCCAACGTCCTGACTTTC	CATSDLKGLVGTLGANVLTF
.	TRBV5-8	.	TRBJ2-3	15	TGTGCCAGCAGCTATTTAGGGGGTTTCACAGATACGCAGTATTTT	CASSYLGGFTDTQYF
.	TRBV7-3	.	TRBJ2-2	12	TGTGCCAGCAGCTTAATCCCTGGGGAGCTGTTTTTT	CASSLIPGELFF
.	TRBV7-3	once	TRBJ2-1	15	TGTGCCAGCAGCTACCTAGTAGCTCGGGGAGGCGAGCAGTTCTTC	CASSYLVARGGEQFF
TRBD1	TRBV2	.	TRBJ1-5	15	TGTGCCAGCAGCCAGACAGGGTATGGCAATCAGCCCCAGCATTTT	CASSQTGYGNQPQHF
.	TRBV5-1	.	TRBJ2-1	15	TGCGCCAGCAGCTCACCTAGCAGACCCTACAATGAGCAGTTCTTC	CASSSPSRPYNEQFF
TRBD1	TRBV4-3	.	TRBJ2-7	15	TGCGCCAGCAGCCCTGGACAGGGGACATCCTACGAGCAGTACTTC	CASSPGQGTSYEQYF
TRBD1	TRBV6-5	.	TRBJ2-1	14	TGTGCCAGCATTACAGGGGGGCCCTACAATGAGCAGTTCTTC	CASITGGPYNEQFF
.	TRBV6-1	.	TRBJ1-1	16	TGTGCCAGCAGTGAAGGGGCCCTACGCCTGAACACTGAAGCTTTCTTT	CASSEGALRLNTEAFF
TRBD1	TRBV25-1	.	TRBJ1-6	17	TGTGCCAGCATGAGAGCCGGGACAGGGGGCAGAAATTCACCCCTCCACTTT	CASMRAGTGGRNSPLHF
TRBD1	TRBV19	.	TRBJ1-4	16	TGTGCCAGTAGTCCCGCCGGACAGGTGGCTAATGAAAAACTGTTTTTT	CASSPAGQVANEKLFF
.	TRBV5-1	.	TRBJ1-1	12	TGCGCCAGCAGTGGAGGGTCCACTGAAGCTTTCTTT	CASSGGSTEAFF
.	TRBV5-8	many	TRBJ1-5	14	TGTGCCAGCAGCTTGCTGACAGGTAATCAGCCCCAGCATTTT	CASSLLTGNQPQHF
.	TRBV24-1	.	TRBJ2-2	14	TGTGCCACCAGCAGGAACGCGAACACCGGGGAGCTGTTTTTT	CATSRNANTGELFF
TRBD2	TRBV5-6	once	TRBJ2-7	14	TGTGCCAGCAGCTTAAGCGGGACGGGAGGTGAGCAGTACTTC	CASSLSGTGGEQYF
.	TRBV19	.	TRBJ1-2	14	TGTGCCAGTAGTATTAAGGGGGGGAACTATGGCTACACCTTC	CASSIKGGNYGYTF